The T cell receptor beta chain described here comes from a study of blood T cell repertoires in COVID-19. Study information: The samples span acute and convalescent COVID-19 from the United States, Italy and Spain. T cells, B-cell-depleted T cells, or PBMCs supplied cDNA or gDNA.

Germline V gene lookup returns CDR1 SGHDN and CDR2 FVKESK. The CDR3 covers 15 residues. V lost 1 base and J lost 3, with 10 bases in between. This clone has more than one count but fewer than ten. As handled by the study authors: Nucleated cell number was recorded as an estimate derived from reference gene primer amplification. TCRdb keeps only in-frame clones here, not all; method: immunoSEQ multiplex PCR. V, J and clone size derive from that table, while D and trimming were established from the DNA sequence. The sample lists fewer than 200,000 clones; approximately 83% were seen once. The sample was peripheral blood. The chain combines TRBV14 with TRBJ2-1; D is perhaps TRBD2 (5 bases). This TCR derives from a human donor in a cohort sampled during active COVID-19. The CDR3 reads CASSQVTGFYNEQFF. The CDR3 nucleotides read TGTGCCAGCAGCCAAGTGACGGGGTTCTACAATGAGCAGTTCTTC.